The rows below give T cell receptor beta chains drawn from one sample of a study of shared T cell receptors in the human thymus. Libraries were prepared by immunoSEQ multiplex PCR; TCRdb keeps only in-frame clonotypes and omits some of them. Of under 850,000 clones detected, 85% to 90% appear once; the ten largest clones hold 0.0095% to 0.011%. These same records also appear under a second study, on human thymus T cells.

Sequences were obtained from thymocytes. Receptors were obtained from a boy younger than two with a congenital heart defect. The CDR3 runs from the conserved cysteine through the conserved F or W.

>TRBV27|TRBJ2-7
CASSGTSGSYEQYF
>TRBV4-1|TRBJ1-5
CASSPGQGQTEYSNQPQHF
>TRBV14|TRBJ2-1
CATQAGGLGVLGHNEQFF
>TRBV7-4|TRBJ2-5
CASSGNETQYF
>TRBV25-1|TRBJ2-7
CASSLSGRVDEQYF
>TRBV7-9|TRBJ2-7
CASSTGTSGHYEQYF
>TRBV11-2|TRBJ2-5
CASVGEETQYF
>TRBV7-2|TRBJ2-1
CASSLASGGGYNEQFF
>TRBV5-4|TRBJ2-1
CASSLAGEGGNEQFF
>TRBV7-6|TRBJ1-4
CASSLDGRVGRGGEKLFF
>TRBV6-4|TRBJ2-1
CASSGQTSGEDEQFF
>TRBV27|TRBJ2-3
CAVGGGSTDTQYF
>TRBV4-1|TRBJ1-4
CASSQITGGSEKLFF
>TRBV27|TRBJ1-1
CASSPREAMNTEAFF
>TRBV7-9|TRBJ2-7
CASSLGGRDYEQYF
>TRBV11-2|TRBJ2-1
CASRNRGNEQFF
>TRBV5-1|TRBJ2-2
CASSLEGTGMDTGELFF
>TRBV7-2|TRBJ2-3
CASIPPRDTQYF
>TRBV4-3|TRBJ2-4
CASSQVMTRVGQGLAKNIQYF
>TRBV5-1|TRBJ2-3
CASSSGTGFPDTQYF
>TRBV30|TRBJ1-6
CAWRDQHRGGNSPLHF
>TRBV5-1|TRBJ1-3
CASSLGQGQTGNTIYF
>TRBV28|TRBJ1-5
CASSVTGGNQPQHF
>TRBV28|TRBJ2-2
CASSRGTWNGELFF
>TRBV5-1|TRBJ2-3
CASSTARDKVTDTQYF
>TRBV2|TRBJ2-7
CASSEIGLAHEQYF
>TRBV29-1|TRBJ2-5
CSVPEAQSETQYF